This TCR beta chain was documented in a study of blood T cells in healthy people across ages. About the study: Every two T cells gave about one barcoded beta molecule via template switching. General observations from the study: Using unsorted PBMCs precluded a conclusive naive versus antigen-experienced comparison.

Using a J-beta primer mix together with a sample-barcoded 5' primer, a second PCR was run for roughly 6 to 12 cycles. Each cDNA was tagged by a template-switch adaptor containing 12 random nucleotides. TCRdb used MiXCR to reprocess the 5' RACE reads, holding one entry per CDR3 protein. The table shows over a million distinct CDR3 sequences, with roughly 64% occurring only once. The ends lost 3 bases at V and 7 bases at J; junction bases unmatched: 10. CDR1 is LGHNA and CDR2 is YNFKEQ in the germline V gene. The CDR3 is made up of 16 amino acids. The sample, about 10 milliliters of peripheral blood, was drawn from each donor. As to this clonotype: What it binds is not known.

The chain recombines TRBV4-2 with TRBJ2-1, with 9 bases lining up with TRBD2. The TCR sequence derives from a man aged 18 to 29 in good health. Sequences were obtained from blood. CDR3 sequence (DNA): TGTGCCAGCAGCCAGGAGGTAGCGGGAGCCATAAATGAGCAGTTCTTC. It translates to CASSQEVAGAINEQFF.